This T cell receptor beta chain was sequenced during a study of T-cell memory formation after mild COVID-19. TCRdb called the 5' RACE reads again in MiXCR, with one record for every CDR3 protein. The sample holds around 410,000 distinct CDR3 sequences, 20% to 25% seen once. Germline assignment: CDR1 LGHNA and CDR2 YSLEER. V shed 4 bases and J 2 bases; nucleotides not matched to a gene: 6. This CDR3 region has 15 residues. The table lists this clonotype with a few counts. The chain combines TRBV4-3 with TRBJ2-7; 9 bases are shared with TRBD1. The sample was PBMCs or a T cell subset sorted from them (not recorded which). This sequence originates from an adult woman who had mild COVID-19 (a few samples of this study predate the infection). Cell type and time point are not known. This CDR3 is CASSPGQGGPYEQYF. CDR3 sequence (DNA): TGCGCCAGCAGCCCGGGACAGGGAGGTCCCTACGAGCAGTACTTC.